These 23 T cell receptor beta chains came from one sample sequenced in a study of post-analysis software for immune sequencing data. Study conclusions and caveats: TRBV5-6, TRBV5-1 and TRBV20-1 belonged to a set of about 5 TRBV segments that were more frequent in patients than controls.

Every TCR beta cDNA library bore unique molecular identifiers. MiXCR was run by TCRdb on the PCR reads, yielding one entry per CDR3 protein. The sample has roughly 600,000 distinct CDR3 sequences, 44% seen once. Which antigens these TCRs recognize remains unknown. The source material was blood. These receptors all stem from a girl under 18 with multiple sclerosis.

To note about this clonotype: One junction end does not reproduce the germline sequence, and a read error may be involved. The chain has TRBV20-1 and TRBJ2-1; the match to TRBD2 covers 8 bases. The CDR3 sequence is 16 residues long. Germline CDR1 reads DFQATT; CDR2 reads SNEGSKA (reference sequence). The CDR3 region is CSARDHLAGGYNGQFF. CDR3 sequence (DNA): TGCAGTGCTAGAGATCACCTAGCGGGTGGCTACAATGGGCAGTTCTTC.

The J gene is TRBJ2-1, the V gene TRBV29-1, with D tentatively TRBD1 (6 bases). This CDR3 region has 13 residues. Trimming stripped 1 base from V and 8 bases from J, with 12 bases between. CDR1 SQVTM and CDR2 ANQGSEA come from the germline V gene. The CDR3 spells CSVEAGALYEQFF. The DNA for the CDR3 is TGCAGCGTTGAAGCAGGGGCACTCTATGAGCAGTTCTTC.

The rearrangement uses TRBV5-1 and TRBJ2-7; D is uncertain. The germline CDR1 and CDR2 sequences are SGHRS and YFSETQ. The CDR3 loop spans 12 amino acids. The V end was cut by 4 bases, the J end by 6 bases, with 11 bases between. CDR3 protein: CASSPHEFEQYF. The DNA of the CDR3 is TGCGCCAGCAGCCCACACGAATTCGAGCAGTACTTC. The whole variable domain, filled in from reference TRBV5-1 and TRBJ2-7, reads KAGVTQTPRYLIKTRGQQVTLSCSPISGHRSVSWYQQTPGQGLQFLFEYFSETQRNKGNFPGRFSGRQFSNSRSEMNVSTLELGDSALYLCASSPHEFEQYFGPGTRLTVT.

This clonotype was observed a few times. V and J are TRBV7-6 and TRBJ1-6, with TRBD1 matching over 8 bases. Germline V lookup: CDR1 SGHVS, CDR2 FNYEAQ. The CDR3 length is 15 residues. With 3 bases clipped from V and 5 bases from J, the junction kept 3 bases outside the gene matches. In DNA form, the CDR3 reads TGTGCCAGCAGCTTTGGACAGGGCGATAATTCACCCCTCCACTTT. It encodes CASSFGQGDNSPLHF.

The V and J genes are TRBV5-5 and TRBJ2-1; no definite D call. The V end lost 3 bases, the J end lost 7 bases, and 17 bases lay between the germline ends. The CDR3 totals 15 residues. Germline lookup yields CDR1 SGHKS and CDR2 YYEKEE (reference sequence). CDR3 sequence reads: CASSSEGWSENEQFF. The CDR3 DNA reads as TGTGCCAGCAGCTCCGAAGGATGGTCTGAAAATGAGCAGTTCTTC.

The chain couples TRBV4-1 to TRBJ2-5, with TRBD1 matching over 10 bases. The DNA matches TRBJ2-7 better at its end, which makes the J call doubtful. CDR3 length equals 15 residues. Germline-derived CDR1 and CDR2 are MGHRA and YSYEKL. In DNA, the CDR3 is TGCGCCAGCAGCCATGGGGACAGGGGTGTCGACGAGCAGTACTTC. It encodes CASSHGDRGVDEQYF.

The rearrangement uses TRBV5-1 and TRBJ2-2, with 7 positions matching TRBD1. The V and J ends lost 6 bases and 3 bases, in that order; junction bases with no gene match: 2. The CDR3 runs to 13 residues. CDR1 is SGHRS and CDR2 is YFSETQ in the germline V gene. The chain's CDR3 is CASTDRDTGELFF. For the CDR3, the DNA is TGCGCCAGCACCGACAGGGACACCGGGGAGCTGTTTTTT.

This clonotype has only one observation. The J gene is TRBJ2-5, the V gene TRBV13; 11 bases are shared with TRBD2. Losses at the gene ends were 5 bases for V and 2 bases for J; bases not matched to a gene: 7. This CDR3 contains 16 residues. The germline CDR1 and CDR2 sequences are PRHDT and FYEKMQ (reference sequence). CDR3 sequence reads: CASSPRLAGLQETQYF. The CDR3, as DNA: TGTGCCAGCAGCCCTCGACTAGCGGGGTTGCAAGAGACCCAGTACTTC.

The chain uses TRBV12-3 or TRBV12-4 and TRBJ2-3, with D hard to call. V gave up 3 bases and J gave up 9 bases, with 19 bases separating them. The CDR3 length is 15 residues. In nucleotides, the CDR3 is TGTGCCAGCAGTTTGGATAATGGTCTGGCGTTGACGCAGTATTTT. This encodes CASSLDNGLALTQYF.

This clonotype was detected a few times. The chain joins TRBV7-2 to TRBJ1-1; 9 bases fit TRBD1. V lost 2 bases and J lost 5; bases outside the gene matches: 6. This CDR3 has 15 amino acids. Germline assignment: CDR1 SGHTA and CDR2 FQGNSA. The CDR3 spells CASSLRRDRDTEAFF. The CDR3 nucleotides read TGTGCCAGCAGCTTAAGGCGGGACAGGGATACTGAAGCTTTCTTT.

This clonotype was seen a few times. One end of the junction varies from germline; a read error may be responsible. CDR3 in amino acids: CASSLPQSTDTQYF. The DNA for the CDR3 is TGTGCTAGCAGCTTACCACAGTCCACAGATACGCAGTATTTT. The gene calls are TRBV5-4 and TRBJ2-3; D ambiguous. CDR1 is SGHNT, CDR2 YYREEE, per germline (reference sequence). This CDR3 contains 14 residues.

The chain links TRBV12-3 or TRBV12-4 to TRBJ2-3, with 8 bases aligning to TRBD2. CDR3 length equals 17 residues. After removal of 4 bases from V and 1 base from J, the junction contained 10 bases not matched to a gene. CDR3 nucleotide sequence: TGTGCCAGCAGTTCCGGGGCGAGCGGGAGAGGCACAGATACGCAGTATTTT. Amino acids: CASSSGASGRGTDTQYF.

This chain's CDR3 is CASSQPGLAGGEQFF. The CDR3 bases are TGCGCCAGCAGCCAGCCGGGACTAGCGGGAGGGGAGCAGTTCTTC. This chain joins TRBV4-1 and TRBJ2-1, with 16 bases fitting TRBD2. Looked up from germline, CDR1 is MGHRA and CDR2 is YSYEKL. CDR3 length: 15 amino acids. After removal of 3 bases from V and 10 bases from J, the junction contained 3 bases not matched to a gene.

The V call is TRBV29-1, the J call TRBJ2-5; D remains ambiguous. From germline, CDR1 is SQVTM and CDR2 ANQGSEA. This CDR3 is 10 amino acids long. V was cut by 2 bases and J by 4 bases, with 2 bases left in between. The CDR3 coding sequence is TGCAGCGTTGAACGAGAGACCCAGTACTTC. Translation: CSVERETQYF.

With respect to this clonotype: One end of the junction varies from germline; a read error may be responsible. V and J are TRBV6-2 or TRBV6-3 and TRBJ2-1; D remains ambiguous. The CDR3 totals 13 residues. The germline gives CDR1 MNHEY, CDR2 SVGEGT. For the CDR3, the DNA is TGTGCCAGCAGTCCTCGCTCCTACGATGAGCAGTTCTTC. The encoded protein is CASSPRSYDEQFF.

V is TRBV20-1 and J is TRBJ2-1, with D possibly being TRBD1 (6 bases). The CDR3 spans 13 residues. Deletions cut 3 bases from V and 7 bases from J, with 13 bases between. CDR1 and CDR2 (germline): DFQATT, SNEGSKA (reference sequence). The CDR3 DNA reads TGCAGTGCTAGTGGATTTACAGGGAATGAGCAGTTCTTC. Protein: CSASGFTGNEQFF.

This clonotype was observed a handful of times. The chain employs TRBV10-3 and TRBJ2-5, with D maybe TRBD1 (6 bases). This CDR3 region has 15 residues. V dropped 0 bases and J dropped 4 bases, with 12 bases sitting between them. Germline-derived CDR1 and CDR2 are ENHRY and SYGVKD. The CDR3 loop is CAISESVGGRETQYF. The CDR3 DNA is TGTGCCATCAGTGAGTCTGTAGGGGGTCGAGAGACCCAGTACTTC.

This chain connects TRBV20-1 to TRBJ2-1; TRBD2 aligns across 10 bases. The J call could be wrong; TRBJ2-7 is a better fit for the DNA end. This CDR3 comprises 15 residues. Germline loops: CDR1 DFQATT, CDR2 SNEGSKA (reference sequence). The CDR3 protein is CSARGGLASLNEQYF. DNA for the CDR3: TGCAGTGCTAGAGGGGGACTAGCGAGCCTGAATGAGCAGTACTTC.

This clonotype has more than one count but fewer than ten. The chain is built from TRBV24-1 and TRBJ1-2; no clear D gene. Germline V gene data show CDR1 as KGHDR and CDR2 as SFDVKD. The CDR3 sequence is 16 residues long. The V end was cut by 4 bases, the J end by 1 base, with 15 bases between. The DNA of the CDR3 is TGTGCCACCAGTGAGGCTGACCCGGGTCTTAACTATGGCTACACCTTC. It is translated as CATSEADPGLNYGYTF.

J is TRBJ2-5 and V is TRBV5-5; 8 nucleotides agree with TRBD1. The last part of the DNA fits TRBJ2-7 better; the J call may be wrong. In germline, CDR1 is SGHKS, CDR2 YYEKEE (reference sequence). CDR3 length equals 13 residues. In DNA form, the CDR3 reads TGTGCCAGCTCGGGACAGGTTAGCGACGAGCAGTACTTC. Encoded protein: CASSGQVSDEQYF.

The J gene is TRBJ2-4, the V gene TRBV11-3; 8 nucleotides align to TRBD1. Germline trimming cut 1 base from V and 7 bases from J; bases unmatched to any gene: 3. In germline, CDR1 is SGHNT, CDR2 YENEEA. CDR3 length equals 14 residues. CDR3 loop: CASSLAGQANIQYF. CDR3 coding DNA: TGTGCCAGCAGCTTAGCGGGACAGGCTAACATTCAGTACTTC.

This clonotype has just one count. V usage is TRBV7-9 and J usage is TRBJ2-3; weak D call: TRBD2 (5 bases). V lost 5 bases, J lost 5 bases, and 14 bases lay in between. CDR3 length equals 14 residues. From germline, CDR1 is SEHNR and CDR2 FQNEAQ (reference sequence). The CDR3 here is CASSPGSRGDTQYF. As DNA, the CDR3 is TGTGCCAGCAGCCCGGGCTCCCGGGGAGATACGCAGTATTTT.

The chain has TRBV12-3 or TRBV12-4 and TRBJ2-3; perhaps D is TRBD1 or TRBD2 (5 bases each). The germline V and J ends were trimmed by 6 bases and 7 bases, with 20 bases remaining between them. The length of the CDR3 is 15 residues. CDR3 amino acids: CASRSGPRQANTQYF. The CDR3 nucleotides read TGTGCCAGCAGATCGGGACCTCGCCAAGCAAATACGCAGTATTTT.